These 10 T cell receptor beta chains originate from one sample sequenced in a study of T cells in Graves' hyperthyroidism and ophthalmopathy. The source material, RNA transcripts, was used to amplify TCR beta CDR3 regions. The TCR CDR3 first-round RT-PCR relied on the HTBI primer set. TCRdb used MiXCR to reprocess the multiplex PCR reads, holding one entry per CDR3 protein. The repertoire holds fewer than 650,000 distinct CDR3 sequences, with about 14% as singletons. The specimen sequenced was blood. All receptors come from a woman in her thirties with Graves' hyperthyroidism that later progressed to Graves' ophthalmopathy.

At least ten counts were recorded for this clonotype. The chain recombines TRBV5-1 with TRBJ2-7; D uncertain. Deletions cut 4 bases from V and 5 bases from J, with 13 bases between. This CDR3 is built from 13 residues. The germline V gene has CDR1 SGHRS and CDR2 YFSETQ. CDR3 bases: TGCGCCAGCAGCGGATCGTTTAGCCACGAGCAGTACTTC. It encodes CASSGSFSHEQYF.

Many counts were recorded for this clonotype. The chain uses TRBV18 and TRBJ2-5; 7 bases line up with TRBD2. V dropped 3 bases and J dropped 5; count of bases not matched to a gene: 6. This CDR3 comprises 14 residues. Germline loops: CDR1 KGHSH, CDR2 LQKENI. The CDR3 loop is CASSPRGEGETQYF. Here the CDR3 DNA reads TGTGCCAGCTCACCCCGAGGGGAGGGCGAGACCCAGTACTTC.

This clonotype was seen many times. This rearrangement joins TRBV18 to TRBJ2-3; D not certain. This CDR3 has 16 residues. Germline V CDR1 and CDR2: KGHSH, LQKENI. Between the trimmed V and J ends, which lost 0 bases and 0 bases, there was a span of 10 bases. The CDR3 loop reads CASSPPDPSSTDTQYF. CDR3 sequence (DNA): TGTGCCAGCTCACCACCGGACCCATCTAGCACAGATACGCAGTATTTT.

This clonotype was picked up a small number of times. It may be a read error: a sequence one base away is much more abundant. V is TRBV27 and J is TRBJ1-5, with TRBD1 identical over 10 bases. The germline V gene encodes CDR1 MNHEY and CDR2 SMNVEV (reference sequence). Germline trimming cut 5 bases from V and 2 bases from J; bases unmatched to any gene: 6. The CDR3 covers 16 residues. The CDR3 sequence: CASSIAGTGGNQPQHF. The CDR3 DNA sequence: TGTGCCAGCAGTATCGCGGGGACAGGGGGCAATCAGCCCCAGCATTTT.

In its sample, this clonotype was seen a few times. The chain employs TRBV6-1 and TRBJ2-2; 9 positions agree with TRBD1. This CDR3 is built from 16 residues. Per the germline V gene, CDR1 is MNHNS and CDR2 is SASEGT. After removal of 5 bases from V and 5 bases from J, the junction contained 9 bases not matched to a gene. The CDR3 is CASSPRDREATGELFF. The CDR3 DNA is TGTGCCAGCAGTCCCCGGGACAGGGAGGCAACCGGGGAGCTGTTTTTT.

There are many counts of this clonotype. The rearrangement links TRBV24-1 to TRBJ2-7, with 7 positions matching TRBD1. Germline assignment: CDR1 KGHDR and CDR2 SFDVKD. Trimming removed 3 bases from V and 5 bases from J; junction bases left unmatched: 9. The CDR3 spans 15 residues. The CDR3 nucleotides read TGTGCCACCAGTGATCCGACAGGGCAGTCGGACGAGCAGTACTTC. Its protein product is CATSDPTGQSDEQYF.

This clonotype was picked up many times. The CDR3 DNA is TGTGCCAGCAGCGCCGCGAACAGGAACACCGGGGAGCTGTTTTTT. It is translated as CASSAANRNTGELFF. This chain connects TRBV9 to TRBJ2-2; D is uncertain. V lost 3 bases to trimming and J lost 1 base, with 10 bases between them. CDR3 size: 15 residues. In germline, CDR1 is SGDLS, CDR2 YYNGEE. Complete variable domain (other parts from reference TRBV9 and TRBJ2-2): DSGVTQTPKHLITATGQRVTLRCSPRSGDLSVYWYQQSLDQGLQFLIQYYNGEERAKGNILERFSAQQFPDLHSELNLSSLELGDSALYFCASSAANRNTGELFFGEGSRLTVL.

The sample holds many counts of this clonotype. This chain links TRBV7-9 with TRBJ2-7; no firm D call. The germline CDR1 and CDR2 sequences are SEHNR and FQNEAQ (reference sequence). The CDR3 totals 12 residues. The V end was cut by 5 bases, the J end by 2 bases, with 7 bases between. The CDR3 DNA reads TGTGCCAGCAGCCCGTGGACCTACGAGCAGTACTTC. It yields the protein CASSPWTYEQYF.

This clonotype was counted many times. This CDR3 is CASSLGGGRAGETQYF. DNA of the CDR3: TGTGCCAGCAGCTTAGGGGGCGGGAGGGCCGGTGAGACCCAGTACTTC. The chain employs TRBV7-2 and TRBJ2-5, with 9 bases lining up with TRBD2. V lost 1 base to trimming and J lost 5 bases; unmatched junction nucleotides: 8. Germline lookup yields CDR1 SGHTA and CDR2 FQGNSA. The CDR3 runs 16 residues.

This clonotype was found a few times. This CDR3 reads CASSFGTAYSNQPQHF. CDR3 nucleotides: TGTGCCAGCAGCTTTGGGACAGCTTATAGCAATCAGCCCCAGCATTTT. V gene TRBV28 combines with J gene TRBJ1-5; 7 bases map to TRBD1. This CDR3 spans 16 amino acids. The germline V gene encodes CDR1 MDHEN and CDR2 SYDVKM. With V trimmed by 6 bases and J by 0 bases, 8 bases remained unmatched.